The 18 T cell receptor beta chains below were found in one sample sequenced in a study of shared clonotypes between healthy human individuals. TCRdb's copy holds only in-frame clones and misses some; the assay was immunoSEQ multiplex PCR. There are some 530,000 clones in the sample; more than 75% occur only once, and approximately 12% lies in the top ten. The sequenced sample consisted of PBMCs. These receptors originate from a woman aged 40-49 years in good health. Some clones in this sample may be carry-over from other donors' samples.

This sequence joins TRBV28 and TRBJ1-4; D not resolved. Germline V gene data show CDR1 as MDHEN and CDR2 as SYDVKM. The CDR3 loop spans 14 amino acids. Trimming stripped 5 bases from V and 7 bases from J, with 14 bases between. CDR3 sequence (DNA): TGTGCCAGCAGTCCCCCACCTACCGGTGAAAAACTGTTTTTT. Residues: CASSPPPTGEKLFF.

This clone showed up just once. The J gene is TRBJ2-1, the V gene TRBV7-8; 8 nucleotides match TRBD2. The V gene's germline CDR1 is SGHVS and CDR2 FQNEAQ. V trimming: 1 base; J trimming: 5 bases; junction bases outside the gene matches: 16. This CDR3 spans 19 amino acids. The CDR3 spells CASSLVRRTGTRIDNEQFF. DNA of the CDR3: TGTGCCAGCAGCTTAGTCCGGAGGACCGGGACTAGGATTGACAATGAGCAGTTCTTC.

The rearrangement uses TRBV18 and TRBJ2-7; possibly TRBD2 for D (6 bases). This CDR3 has 13 amino acids. Trimming left V 2 bases short and J 4 bases short, with 9 bases between. From germline, CDR1 is KGHSH and CDR2 LQKENI. The CDR3 DNA reads as TGTGCCAGCTCACCATCCCTAGCGTACGAGCAGTACTTC. Translation gives CASSPSLAYEQYF.

This clone was recorded once. The chain carries TRBV19 and TRBJ2-1, with TRBD2 matching 8 bases. V trimming: 5 bases; J trimming: 7 bases; junction bases outside the gene matches: 4. From germline, CDR1 is LNHDA and CDR2 SQIVND (reference sequence). The CDR3 is 13 amino acids. Here the CDR3 reads CASSERELNEQFF. The CDR3 DNA sequence: TGTGCCAGTAGTGAGCGGGAGTTAAATGAGCAGTTCTTC. The full variable domain, with the rest looked up from reference TRBV19 and TRBJ2-1, is DGGITQSPKYLFRKEGQNVTLSCEQNLNHDAMYWYRQDPGQGLRLIYYSQIVNDFQKGDIAEGYSVSREKKESFPLTVTSAQKNPTAFYLCASSERELNEQFFGPGTRLTVL.

The chain employs TRBV6-1 and TRBJ1-2; 7 bases agree with TRBD1. The CDR3 length is 12 residues. J was trimmed by 8 bases and V by 6 bases; bases with no gene match: 6. The germline CDR1 and CDR2 sequences are MNHNS and SASEGT. CDR3 amino acids: CASSDRDRGYTF. CDR3 bases: TGTGCCAGCAGCGACAGGGATCGAGGCTACACCTTC.

The chain is built from TRBV5-1 and TRBJ2-3; perhaps D is TRBD1 or TRBD2 (5 bases each). Germline V lookup: CDR1 SGHRS, CDR2 YFSETQ. V was shortened by 4 bases and J by 5 bases, with 32 bases between the two germline ends. There are 20 residues in the CDR3. DNA for the CDR3: TGCGCCAGCAGCCTGAGGTTAGGGACGACTTCGAGTTCAGTTGGAGATACGCAGTATTTT. As protein: CASSLRLGTTSSSVGDTQYF.

The V gene is TRBV9, the J gene TRBJ1-4, with 12 bases that match TRBD1. V lost 6 bases, J lost 7 bases, and 4 bases stayed unmatched. Germline V CDR1 and CDR2: SGDLS, YYNGEE. This CDR3 spans 14 amino acids. The CDR3, as DNA: TGTGCCAGCACTGGGACAGGGGGCCTTGAAAAACTGTTTTTT. This encodes CASTGTGGLEKLFF.

This clone was observed at least ten times. The chain uses TRBV30 and TRBJ2-7; 8 positions agree with TRBD1. Germline V gene data show CDR1 as GTSNPN and CDR2 as SVGIG (reference sequence). This CDR3 has 15 amino acids. Unmatched junction bases numbered 8, after V lost 2 bases and J lost 2 bases. DNA of the CDR3: TGTGCCTGGAGTCGGCCAGGGGGCCCCCCCTACGAGCAGTACTTC. Translation: CAWSRPGGPPYEQYF.

The V and J genes are TRBV7-9 and TRBJ1-1; D is uncertain. Trimming removed 5 bases at V and 5 bases at J, with 12 bases between. The CDR3 has 13 residues. The germline gives CDR1 SEHNR, CDR2 FQNEAQ (reference sequence). CDR3 coding DNA: TGTGCCAGCAGCCCCGAGGTAGGGACTGAAGCTTTCTTT. The encoded protein is CASSPEVGTEAFF.

V usage is TRBV27 and J usage is TRBJ1-5; 8 bases line up with TRBD1. CDR3 size: 13 residues. Germline trimming cut 8 bases from V and 5 bases from J; bases unmatched to any gene: 5. Germline V gene sequence: CDR1 MNHEY, CDR2 SMNVEV (reference sequence). CDR3 in amino acids: CASSPQGDQPQHF. DNA for the CDR3: TGTGCCAGCTCACCACAGGGGGATCAGCCCCAGCATTTT.

This chain connects TRBV27 to TRBJ2-7, with D possibly matching TRBD1 (7 bases). The germline V gene encodes CDR1 MNHEY and CDR2 SMNVEV (reference sequence). The CDR3 covers 14 residues. V was trimmed by 5 bases and J by 5 bases, leaving 16 bases between them. CDR3 residues: CASSLSTGRHEQYF. The DNA of the CDR3 is TGTGCCAGCAGTCTCTCGACAGGGAGGCACGAGCAGTACTTC.

The rearrangement links TRBV20-1 to TRBJ1-2, with D hard to call. The CDR3 covers 11 residues. V dropped 3 bases and J dropped 1 base, with 3 bases sitting between them. The V gene's germline CDR1 is DFQATT and CDR2 SNEGSKA (reference sequence). The CDR3 region has the DNA TGCAGTGCTAGCAGTAACTATGGCTACACCTTC. It is translated as CSASSNYGYTF.

This clone was picked up many times. This rearrangement joins TRBV13 to TRBJ1-1, with D unresolved. From germline, CDR1 is PRHDT and CDR2 FYEKMQ (reference sequence). Trimming removed 1 base at V and 0 bases at J, with 3 bases between. The CDR3 runs 13 residues. CDR3 sequence (DNA): TGTGCCAGCAGCTTAGATTTGAACACTGAAGCTTTCTTT. Translation: CASSLDLNTEAFF.

The rearrangement links TRBV18 to TRBJ2-1; 10 bases align to TRBD2. In germline, CDR1 is KGHSH, CDR2 LQKENI. V gave up 8 bases and J gave up 7 bases; unmatched junction bases: 11. The CDR3 sequence is 15 residues long. This CDR3 is CASTLAGAPRNEQFF. The CDR3 bases are TGTGCCAGCACCCTAGCGGGAGCACCCCGGAATGAGCAGTTCTTC.

The CDR3 nucleotides are TGTGCCAGCTCACCACAGGCGCAAGAGACCCAGTACTTC. It translates to CASSPQAQETQYF. The V and J genes are TRBV18 and TRBJ2-5, with D unclear. CDR3 length: 13 residues. With 1 base removed from V and 2 bases from J, the gap between germline ends came to 5 bases. Germline V gene lookup returns CDR1 KGHSH and CDR2 LQKENI. The full variable domain, completed using reference TRBV18 and TRBJ2-5, is NAGVMQNPRHLVRRRGQEARLRCSPMKGHSHVYWYRQLPEEGLKFMVYLQKENIIDESGMPKERFSAEFPKEGPSILRIQQVVRGDSAAYFCASSPQAQETQYFGPGTRLLVL.

The rearrangement links TRBV6-6 to TRBJ1-1, with D perhaps TRBD1 (6 bases). V lost 6 bases and J lost 5, with 22 bases in between. The CDR3 spans 16 residues. Germline V CDR1 and CDR2: MNHNY, SVGAGI (reference sequence). In nucleotides, the CDR3 is TGTGCCAGCAGCGCCGATGGGTTCGGAGGGGGGACTGAAGCTTTCTTT. Protein product: CASSADGFGGGTEAFF.

V gene TRBV4-3 combines with J gene TRBJ2-7, with D unresolved. The germline gives CDR1 LGHNA, CDR2 YSLEER. The germline V and J ends were trimmed by 4 bases and 6 bases, with 13 bases remaining between them. The CDR3 totals 13 residues. For the CDR3, the DNA is TGCGCCAGCAGCCGGACGGTTTCGTCCGAGCAGTACTTC. Its protein is CASSRTVSSEQYF.

The CDR3 is CASSTNRGGKLFF. In nucleotides, the CDR3 is TGTGCCAGCAGCACCAACAGGGGTGGAAAACTGTTTTTT. The chain carries TRBV7-8 and TRBJ1-4; 7 nucleotides agree with TRBD1. The ends lost 5 bases at V and 10 bases at J; junction bases unmatched: 7. This CDR3 spans 13 amino acids. CDR1 is SGHVS and CDR2 is FQNEAQ in the germline V gene.